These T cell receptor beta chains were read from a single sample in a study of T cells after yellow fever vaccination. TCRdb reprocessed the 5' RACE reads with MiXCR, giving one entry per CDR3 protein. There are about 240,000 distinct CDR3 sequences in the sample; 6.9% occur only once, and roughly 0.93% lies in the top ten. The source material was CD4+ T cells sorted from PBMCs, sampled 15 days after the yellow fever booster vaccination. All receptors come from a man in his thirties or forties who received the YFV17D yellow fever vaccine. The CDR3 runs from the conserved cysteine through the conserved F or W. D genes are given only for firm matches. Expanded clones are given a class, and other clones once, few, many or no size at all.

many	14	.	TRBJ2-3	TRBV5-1	TGCGCCAGCAGCTTGGAGGCGAAGCCAGATACGCAGTATTTT	CASSLEAKPDTQYF
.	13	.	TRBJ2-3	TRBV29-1	TGCAGCGTGAGGAGTTTTGGCGCAGATACGCAGTATTTT	CSVRSFGADTQYF
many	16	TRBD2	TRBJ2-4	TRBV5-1	TGCGCCAGCAGCTCCGTAGCGGGAGGACCCAAAAACATTCAGTACTTC	CASSSVAGGPKNIQYF
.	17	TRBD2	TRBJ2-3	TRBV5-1	TGCGCCAGCAGCTTGGGAACCCTAGCGGGGCCCACAGATACGCAGTATTTT	CASSLGTLAGPTDTQYF
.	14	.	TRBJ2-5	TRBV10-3	TGTGCCATCAGTGAGTCGGAGGGGCAAGAGACCCAGTACTTC	CAISESEGQETQYF
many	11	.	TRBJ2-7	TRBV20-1	TGCAGTGCTGAAGGGACTTACGAGCAGTACTTC	CSAEGTYEQYF
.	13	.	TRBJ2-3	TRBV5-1	TGCGCCAGCAGCTTGGGACAGTCAGATACGCAGTATTTT	CASSLGQSDTQYF
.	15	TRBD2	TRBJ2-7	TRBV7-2	TGTGCCAGCAGCATTGGACTAGCACTCTCCTACGAGCAGTACTTC	CASSIGLALSYEQYF
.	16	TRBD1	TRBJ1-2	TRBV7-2	TGTGCCAGCAGCCCGCCGGTTGGACAGGGATCCTATGGCTACACCTTC	CASSPPVGQGSYGYTF
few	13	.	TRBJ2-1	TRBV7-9	TGTGCCAGCAGGTTCGCAGGCTACAATGAGCAGTTCTTC	CASRFAGYNEQFF
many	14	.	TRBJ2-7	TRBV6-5	TGTGCCAGCAATCGCGGCGGGACCACCGTCGAGCAGTACTTC	CASNRGGTTVEQYF
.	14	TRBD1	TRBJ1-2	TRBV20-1	TGCAGTGCTAGAGACTACAGGGGGCTCGAGGGCTACACCTTC	CSARDYRGLEGYTF
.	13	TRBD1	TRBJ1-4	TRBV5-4	TGTGCCAGCAGCAACCGGACAGGAGAAAAACTGTTTTTT	CASSNRTGEKLFF
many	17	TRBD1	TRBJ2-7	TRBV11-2	TGTGCCAGCAGCTCCCGGGCCGACAGGGGGGCCACCTACGAGCAGTACTTC	CASSSRADRGATYEQYF
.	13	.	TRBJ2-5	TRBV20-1	TGCAGTGCACCTAGAGGGGGGCAAGAGACCCAGTACTTC	CSAPRGGQETQYF
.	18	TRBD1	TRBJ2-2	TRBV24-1	TGTGCCACCAGTGATTTGTCCCCTCGGACAGGGGGCACCGGGGAGCTGTTTTTT	CATSDLSPRTGGTGELFF
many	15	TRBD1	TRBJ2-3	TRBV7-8	TGTGCCAGCAGCCCAGGGAGAGGGGGCATAGATACGCAGTATTTT	CASSPGRGGIDTQYF
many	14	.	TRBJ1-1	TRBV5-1	TGCGCCAGCAGCTTGGAATCGGAAAGAGACGGAGCTTTCTTT	CASSLESERDGAFF
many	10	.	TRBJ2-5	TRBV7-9	TGTGCGGGGGCCCAAGAGACCCAGTACTTC	CAGAQETQYF
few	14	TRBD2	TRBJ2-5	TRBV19	TGTGCCAGTAGAAGGCTAGCGGGAGAAGAGACCCAGTACTTC	CASRRLAGEETQYF
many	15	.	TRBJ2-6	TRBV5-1	TGCGCCAGCAGCTTCGCGGCTCCTGGGGCCAACGTCCTGACTTTC	CASSFAAPGANVLTF
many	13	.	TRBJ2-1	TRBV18	TGTGCCAGCTCACCAATGGGGGAGAATGAGCAGTTCTTC	CASSPMGENEQFF
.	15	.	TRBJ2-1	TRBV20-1	TGCAGTGCTAGAGGGTCGGCTAGGGGACTCGATGAGCAGTTCTTC	CSARGSARGLDEQFF
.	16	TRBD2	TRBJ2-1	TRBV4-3	TGCGCCAGCAGCCAAGTCAGACTAGCAACGGCCAATGAGCAGTTCTTC	CASSQVRLATANEQFF
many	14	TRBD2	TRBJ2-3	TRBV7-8	TGTGCCAGCAGCGTTAGCGGGAGAGGAGATACGCAGTATTTT	CASSVSGRGDTQYF
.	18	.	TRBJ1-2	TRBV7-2	TGTGCCAGCAGCCCTCGTAGGGGTTCGGGCAGCCCTAACTATGGCTACACCTTC	CASSPRRGSGSPNYGYTF
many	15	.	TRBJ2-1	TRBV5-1	TGCGCCAGCAGGCTTGCCATTCAGGAAAATAATGAGCAGTTCTTC	CASRLAIQENNEQFF
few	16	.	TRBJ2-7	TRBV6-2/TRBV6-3	TGTGCCAGCAGCCTCCTCGGACTGGGAGTCTCCTACGAGCAGTACTTC	CASSLLGLGVSYEQYF
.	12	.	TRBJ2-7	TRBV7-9	TGTGCCAGCAGCTTCGGGGAGAACGAGCAGTACTTC	CASSFGENEQYF
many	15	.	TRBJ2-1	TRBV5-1	TGCGCCAGCAGCGTCGACCCGAGCTCCTACAATGAGCAGTTCTTC	CASSVDPSSYNEQFF
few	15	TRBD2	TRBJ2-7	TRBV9	TGTGCCAGCAGCGAAGGTAGCGGGAGTCCCTACGAGCAGTACTTC	CASSEGSGSPYEQYF
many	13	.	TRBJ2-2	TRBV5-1	TGCGCCAGCAGCCTACTCTCGACCGGGGAGCTGTTTTTT	CASSLLSTGELFF
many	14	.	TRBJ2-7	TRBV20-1	TGCAGTGCTCGGACCCGGACTGATTCCTACGAGCAGTACTTC	CSARTRTDSYEQYF
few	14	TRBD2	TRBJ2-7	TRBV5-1	TGCGCCAGCACCCTAGCGGAAGGAATCTACGAGCAGTACTTC	CASTLAEGIYEQYF
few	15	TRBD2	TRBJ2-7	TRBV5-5	TGTGCCACCCCGCCGGGGGGATCAAGAAGAAACGAGCAGTACTTC	CATPPGGSRRNEQYF